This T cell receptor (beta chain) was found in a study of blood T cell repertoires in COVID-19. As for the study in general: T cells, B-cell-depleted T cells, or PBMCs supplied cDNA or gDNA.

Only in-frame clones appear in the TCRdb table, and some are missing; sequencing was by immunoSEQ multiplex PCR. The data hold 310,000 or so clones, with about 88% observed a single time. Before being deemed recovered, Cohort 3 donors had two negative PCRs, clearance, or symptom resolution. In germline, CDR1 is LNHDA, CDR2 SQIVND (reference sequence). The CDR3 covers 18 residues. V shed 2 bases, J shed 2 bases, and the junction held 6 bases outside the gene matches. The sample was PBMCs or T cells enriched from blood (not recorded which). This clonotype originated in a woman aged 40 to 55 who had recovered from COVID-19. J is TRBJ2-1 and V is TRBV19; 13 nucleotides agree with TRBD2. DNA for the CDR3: TGTGCCAGTAGTATAAGGAGAGGGACTAGCGGGGCCTACAATGAGCAGTTCTTC. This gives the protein CASSIRRGTSGAYNEQFF.